This T cell receptor beta chain is drawn from a study of T cells in women clearing cervical HPV infection. Study-wide findings and caveats: CIN3+ cases had significantly higher TCR repertoire richness than controls, but evenness did not differ.

Details on this clone: Its matching antigen is unknown. The read comes to an end 3 residues before the CDR3 does, leaving the germline J gene to fill in the end.

Repertoires were generated with immunoSEQ multiplex PCR, while TCRdb's copy carries only in-frame clones and drops some. The table for this sample gives about 39,000 clones. J lost 0 bases, V lost 4 bases, and 5 bases had no gene match. The CDR3 sequence is 15 residues long. Per germline, CDR1 SGHDT and CDR2 YYEEEE. This sequence joins TRBV5-6 and TRBJ1-1; 8 nucleotides agree with TRBD1. The clonotype originates from a woman between 18 and 70 years old with a cervical HPV16 infection that either progressed to CIN3+ or cleared (not recorded which). The specimen was blood buffy coat. Partial CDR3 DNA: TGTGCCAGCAGCCCCCGGGACAGGCTGAACACTGAA. Residues: CASSPRDRLNTE. The CDR3 in full is CASSPRDRLNTEAFF.